The T cell receptor beta chain described here comes from a study of molecular identifiers for immune sequencing clone quantification. This clonotype was counted ten times or more. The CD8+CD4-CCR7+CD45RA+ phenotype defined the sorted naive CD8 T cells. The V gene end was trimmed by 6 bases and the J gene end by 4 bases; junction bases not matched to a gene: 6. Germline loops: CDR1 MNHNS, CDR2 SASEGT. The CDR3 consists of 14 residues. It was with previously described methods and listed TCR primers that bulk TCR libraries were made. One entry per CDR3 protein, called by TCRdb with MiXCR from the PCR reads. The table lists a few hundred thousand distinct CDR3 sequences, about a fifth of them singletons, with around 0.84% in the top ten.

This TCR came from a human donor in good health. Some libraries in this study had Jurkat cell RNA spiked in. This rearrangement joins TRBV6-1 to TRBJ2-7, with TRBD1 matching 10 bases. Sequenced input: naive CD8+ T cells from blood, with Jurkat cell RNA spiked in. Indicated subset: FACS-sorted CD8+CD4-CCR7+CD45RA+ naive T cells. CDR3 nucleotides: TGTGCCAGCAGGTGGGACAGGGGAGAATACGAGCAGTACTTC. Translation: CASRWDRGEYEQYF.